This T cell receptor beta chain was identified in a study of cytomegalovirus exposure and HLA in healthy donors (dated by TCRdb to about 2017). About the study as a whole: According to an earlier analysis of several hundred of the donors, about 179 million T cells yielded roughly 110 million unique TCR beta sequences and 276 Gb of sequence data. An early release covering 550 to 650 HLA-typed donors comprised about 300 gigabases of sequencing data and roughly 85 million unique TCR sequences. Of the roughly 400 genotyped donors, around 81% fell in the genetic ancestry cluster associated with self-reported Caucasian donors. The aim of the study was to test whether cataloging public T cell receptors could identify signatures of past pathogen exposure. The study used immunosequencing to profile the T cell repertoires of approximately 640 subjects and linked those repertoires to cytomegalovirus serostatus. Along with the roughly 700-subject first cohort, a separate validation cohort of around 120 different subjects was used. To predict cytomegalovirus infection status, the study combined high-throughput TCR immunosequencing, statistical association of individual TCRs with disease status, and machine learning. A later analysis re-analyzed previously published TCR beta repertoires from about 600 donors and added high-resolution HLA genotyping to study TCR occurrence patterns. Rather than using new phenotypic data, the later analysis identified candidate immune exposures from TCR beta sequences and from how often those sequences occurred across donors. An earlier analysis of approximately 500 of the donors applied high-throughput TCR beta sequencing to assess whether each TCR beta V gene segment acted as functional or pseudogenic. Alongside the repertoire data, information on donor age, sex, ethnicity and CMV serostatus was compiled. A later genetic analysis took genome-wide SNP genotypes for about 55% of the roughly 670 donors and used that subset as a discovery cohort. All discovery cohort repertoires had been generated on a single sequencing platform. HLA typing covered class I and class II loci at four-digit resolution. Typing coverage varied by locus: roughly 629-630 donors for A, B, C, DRB1 and DQB1; more than 500 for DQA1; more than 600 for DPA1; 450 to 480 for DPB1. About five DR-DQ haplotypes were treated as single units for association and clustering because of strong linkage in the cohort. Across 300 to 400 genotyped donors of the cohort, an average of 235,054 unique TCR beta nucleotide sequences per donor were sequenced, and roughly 18% of those sequences were non-productive. Broad study findings and their caveats: A later genetic analysis associated a missense DCLRE1C variant with V-gene and J-gene trimming of TCR beta chains, and an independent cohort replicated the association. Correlated functional status among segregating V segments might reflect linkage disequilibrium, but an unknown experimental factor could not be ruled out. Because counts were too low, approximately 18 rarely observed V segments, including chromosome 9 orphons, were excluded from the earlier analysis of 587 of the donors. A further reported finding was that TCR beta sequences accurately predicted the HLA-A and HLA-B alleles for most subjects in the first cohort. The classifier was reported to diagnose cytomegalovirus status with high specificity and sensitivity in both the original and validation cohorts. CMV serostatus was the only immune exposure information available for the cohort. Roughly uniform sequencing depth across donors was assumed in presence/absence analyses, although this assumption may not hold. A group of highly shared sequence variants was considered likely to be a technical artifact of the sequencing pipeline. In vitro tests confirmed that a few of the cytomegalovirus-associated TCR beta chains recognize cytomegalovirus antigens. When HLA alleles, especially DR and DQ, strongly co-occurred, attributing TCR associations to individual alleles was difficult. In a later analysis, HLA-associated TCR beta chains were found to be more clonally expanded and to have lower generation probabilities than equally common non-associated chains. In a later analysis, the rate of TCR association differed among HLA loci, with DRB1 alleles having the most associated TCRs and HLA-C alleles having the fewest. Because HLA typing was missing for some donors at each locus, association tests included only the typed subset. In this cohort, only TCR beta chains were sequenced, and detectable features were limited by the absence of alpha or paired-chain data. A later analysis reported that several top co-occurrence clusters appeared linked to parvovirus B19, influenza, CMV and Epstein-Barr virus. In a later analysis, over 15,000 TCR beta sequences were associated with specific HLA alleles at a false discovery rate of 0.05. Some IMGT-functional V segments, including TRBV6-2 and TRBV6-3, could not be told apart with the 87-base-pair reads, so those segments were excluded. The authors suggested that the approach could potentially be extended to other disease states and immunological phenotypes. In the study, approximately 150 TCR beta chains were listed as associated with cytomegalovirus. Across donors, most TCR sequences were observed very rarely, whereas some public TCRs were present in many individuals. An earlier analysis of approximately 540 of the donors showed that most TCR beta V segments appeared in productive rearrangements either about 87% or about 30% of the time, which broadly matched IMGT annotations. According to a later analysis, most CMV-associated TCR beta chains appeared to be HLA-restricted, and the HLA associations seemed to be driven largely by CMV exposure. A later genetic analysis reported fewer N-insertions in productive TCRs among donors in an Asian-associated ancestry cluster than the roughly 620-donor mean.

Turning to this clone: No antigen is known for it. There are no base qualities to consult, and no much larger clone falls within one base.

The method behind the library was the immunoSEQ multiplex PCR assay. For the multiplex PCR, a mixture combining 60 forward primers for TCR Vbeta segments and 13 reverse primers for TCR Jbeta segments was used. The CDR3 region of rearranged TCR beta genes was amplified from genomic DNA by a multiplex PCR assay. On the Illumina HiSeq System, the amplified TCR beta libraries were sequenced as 87-base-pair reads. Per the original workflow: A later analysis tallied around 87 million unique TCR beta chains across the 600 to 700 repertoires, and approximately 9.9 million of those chains were shared by two or more donors. Raw reads were error-corrected and collapsed into unique sequences by a nearest-neighbor algorithm in which closely related sequences were merged to remove PCR and sequencing errors. Alignment of CDR3 sequences to IMGT reference sequences was used to assign V, D and J gene segments. For a sequence to be retained, a match of at least six nucleotides was required to both a V gene segment and a J gene segment. A rearrangement counted as productive if the CDR3 had no stop codons and remained in frame with V and J, and every other rearrangement counted as non-productive. Following IMGT convention, CDR3 was defined as the stretch from the second conserved V-encoded cysteine to the conserved J-encoded phenylalanine. The earlier analysis of about 560 of the donors excluded any sequence lacking an unambiguous match to a single V gene segment. In an earlier analysis of approximately 560 of the donors, a V segment was called functional when productive rearrangements were above 56.7%, and segregating when the standard deviation between donors exceeded 5%. A statistical classification framework was built to diagnose cytomegalovirus status from the catalog of TCR beta chain sequences. V and J gene assignment, in a later analysis, came from comparing TCR nucleotide sequences with IMGT/GENE-DB human TR gene sequences. Using the TCRdist pipeline, a later analysis assigned CDR3 sequences along with most-parsimonious VDJ recombination scenarios. In a later analysis, each TCR beta chain was defined by its CDR3 amino acid sequence together with its V-gene family, and reads without a unique V-gene family were excluded. As a way to deal with suspected cross-contamination and a sequencing artifact, a later analysis dropped 500 to 700 nucleotide sequences that were highly shared and had low generation probability. In a later analysis, a clonal expansion index for each public chain was calculated from normalized within-repertoire ranks of inferred template counts. A later analysis computed generation probabilities with a VDJ recombination model fitted to out-of-frame rearrangements, and checked the results against IGoR. Hypergeometric tests were used in a later analysis to score TCR-TCR, TCR-HLA and TCR-CMV co-occurrence, with a repertoire-size bias correction applied to the TCR pairs. To estimate false discovery rates, a later analysis permuted the HLA or CMV assignments 20 times. In a later analysis, co-occurring TCRs were grouped with DBSCAN, and TCRdist sequence similarity was added when clustering was performed within HLA-allele-positive subsets. Repertoires with fewer than 30,000 or more than 120,000 public chains were left out of co-occurrence clustering, as were about five repertoires with anomalous nucleotide sharing. TCRdb carries this immuneACCESS record with in-frame sequences only. Its versions omit some clonotypes, under half of them owing to an unresolved V gene in the studies checked, with the rest unexplained. Clone size and V and J calls were adopted from that table, with D and trimming inferred from the DNA. This sample comprises approximately 110,000 clones, about 86% of them detected only once. 2.2% of the sample is held by the ten biggest clonotypes.

The cohort was made up of roughly 670 healthy bone marrow donors. At the time of sampling, all cohort members were nominally healthy, though unrecorded immune exposures were likely present. The donor tested CMV seronegative, placing the donor among the roughly 400 seronegative members of the cohort. A peripheral blood sample was collected from each donor, and TCR beta sequencing was performed on peripheral blood mononuclear cells. Genomic DNA was extracted from the blood cell samples with the Qiagen DNeasy Blood Extraction Kit. Including the terminal cysteine and phenylalanine, the CDR3 comprises 14 residues. Only CDR3 DNA remains: 42 bases, in frame from the first base. CDR1 SGDLS and CDR2 YYNGEE were looked up in the germline V gene. The junction shows trimming of 4 bases on V and 6 bases on J, plus 16 bases between the germline ends.

The chain employs TRBV9 and TRBJ1-1; a weak D assignment points to TRBD1 (5 bases agree). Material: PBMCs. This TCR came from a woman in her twenties or thirties in good health and CMV-seronegative. The CDR3 sequence is CASSTDGHLPEAFF. The bases read TGTGCCAGCAGCACCGACGGACACCTTCCTGAAGCTTTCTTT.